Given below is one T cell receptor beta chain in context. This sample is part of a study of blood T cells in healthy people across ages. Germline lookup yields CDR1 MNHEY and CDR2 SVGAGI. This CDR3 comprises 16 residues. V was trimmed by 1 base and J by 3 bases, leaving 15 bases between them. Primers used in a second PCR of roughly 6 to 11 cycles were a sample-barcoded 5' primer and a J-beta primer mix. MiXCR, applied by TCRdb to the 5' RACE reads, yields one record per CDR3 protein. There are about 1,400,000 distinct CDR3 sequences in the sample; around 59% occur only once, and 6.7% lies in the top ten.

What was sequenced was blood. The chain links TRBV6-5 to TRBJ1-1; perhaps TRBD1 as D (6 bases). The sequence was collected from a man younger than 35 in good health. This CDR3 is CASSYYSGAKDTEAFF. In nucleotides, the CDR3 is TGTGCCAGCAGTTACTATTCAGGGGCTAAGGACACTGAAGCTTTCTTT.